Only one count was recorded for the clone carrying this TCR beta chain. The germline gives CDR1 LNHDA, CDR2 SQIVND (reference sequence). V trimming: 7 bases; J trimming: 2 bases; junction bases outside the gene matches: 10. The CDR3 has 15 amino acids. In the PCR, 60 Vbeta and 13 Jbeta primers were used. Profiled with immunoSEQ multiplex PCR; TCRdb holds only in-frame clones, not every one. Counted here are 110,000 or so clones, 75% occurring once; the ten biggest clones make up roughly 1.2%. These data belong to a study of cytomegalovirus exposure and HLA in healthy donors. The sequence was collected from a man between 35 and 55 years old in good health and CMV-seronegative. The genes are TRBV19 and TRBJ2-5; 7 positions match TRBD2. Sequenced: PBMCs. As DNA, the CDR3 is TGTGCCAGTATGTCGGGGGGAAACCAGCAAGAGACCCAGTACTTC. Translation: CASMSGGNQQETQYF.